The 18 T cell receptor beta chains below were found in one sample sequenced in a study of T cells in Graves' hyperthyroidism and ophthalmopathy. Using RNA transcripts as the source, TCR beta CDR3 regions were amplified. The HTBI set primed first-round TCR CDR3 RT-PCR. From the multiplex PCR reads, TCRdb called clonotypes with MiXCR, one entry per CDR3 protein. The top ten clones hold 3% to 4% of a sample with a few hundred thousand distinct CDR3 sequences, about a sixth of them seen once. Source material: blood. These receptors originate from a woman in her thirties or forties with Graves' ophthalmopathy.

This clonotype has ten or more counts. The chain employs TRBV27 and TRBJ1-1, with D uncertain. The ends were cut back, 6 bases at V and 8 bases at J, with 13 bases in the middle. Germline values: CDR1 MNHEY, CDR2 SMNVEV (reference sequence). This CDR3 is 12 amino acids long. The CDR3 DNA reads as TGTGCCAGCAGATCAACCAGCTCCGAAGCTTTCTTT. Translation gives CASRSTSSEAFF.

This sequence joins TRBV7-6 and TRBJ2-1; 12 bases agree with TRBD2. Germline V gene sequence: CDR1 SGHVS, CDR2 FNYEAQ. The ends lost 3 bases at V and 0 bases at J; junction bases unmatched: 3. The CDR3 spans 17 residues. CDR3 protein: CASSLASGGDSYNEQFF. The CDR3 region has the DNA TGTGCCAGCAGCTTGGCTAGCGGGGGGGACTCCTACAATGAGCAGTTCTTC.

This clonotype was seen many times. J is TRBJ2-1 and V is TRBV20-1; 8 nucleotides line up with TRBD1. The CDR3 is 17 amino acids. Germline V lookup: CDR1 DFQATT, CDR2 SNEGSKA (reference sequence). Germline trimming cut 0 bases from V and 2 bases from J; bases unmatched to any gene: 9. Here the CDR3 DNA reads TGCAGTGCTAGAGATCTTCTTCAGGGGGCTACCTACAATGAGCAGTTCTTC. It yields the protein CSARDLLQGATYNEQFF.

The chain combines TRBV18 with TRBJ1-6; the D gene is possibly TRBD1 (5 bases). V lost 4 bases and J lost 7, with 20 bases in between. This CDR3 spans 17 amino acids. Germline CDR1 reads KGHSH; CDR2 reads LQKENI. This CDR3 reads CASSQEVGGGLNSPLHF. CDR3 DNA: TGTGCCAGCTCACAGGAGGTCGGGGGGGGATTGAATTCACCCCTCCACTTT.

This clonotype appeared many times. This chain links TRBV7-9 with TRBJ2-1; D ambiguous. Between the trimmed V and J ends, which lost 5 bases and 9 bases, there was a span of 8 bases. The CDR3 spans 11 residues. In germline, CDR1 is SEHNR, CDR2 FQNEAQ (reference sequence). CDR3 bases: TGTGCCAGCAGCCCCGCCCGTGAGCAGTTCTTC. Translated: CASSPAREQFF.

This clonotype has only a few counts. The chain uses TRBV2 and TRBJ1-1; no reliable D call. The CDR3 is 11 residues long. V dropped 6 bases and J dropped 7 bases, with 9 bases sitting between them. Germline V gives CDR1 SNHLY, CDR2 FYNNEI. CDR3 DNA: TGTGCCAGCAGGGATAAAGTTGAAGCTTTCTTT. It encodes CASRDKVEAFF.

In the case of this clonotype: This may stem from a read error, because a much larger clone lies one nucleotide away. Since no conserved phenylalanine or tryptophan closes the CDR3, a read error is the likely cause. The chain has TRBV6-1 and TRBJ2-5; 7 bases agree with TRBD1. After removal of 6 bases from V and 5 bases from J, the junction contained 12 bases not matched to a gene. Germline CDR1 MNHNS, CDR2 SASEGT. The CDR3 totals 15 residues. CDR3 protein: CASRPTGVARETQYL. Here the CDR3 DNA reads TGTGCCAGCAGGCCTACAGGGGTAGCTCGTGAGACCCAGTACCTC.

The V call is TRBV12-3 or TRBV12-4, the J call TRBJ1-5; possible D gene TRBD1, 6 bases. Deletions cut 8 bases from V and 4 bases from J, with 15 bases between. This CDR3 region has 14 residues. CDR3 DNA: TGTGCCAGCCGCATGTCCAGGGGTAATCAGCCCCAGCATTTT. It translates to CASRMSRGNQPQHF.

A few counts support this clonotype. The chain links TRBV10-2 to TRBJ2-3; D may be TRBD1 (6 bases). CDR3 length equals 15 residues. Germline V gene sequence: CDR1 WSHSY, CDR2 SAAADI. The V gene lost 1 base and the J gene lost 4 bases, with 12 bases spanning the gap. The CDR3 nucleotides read TGCGCCAGCAGTGAGTACCAGGGGAACTCAGATACGCAGTATTTT. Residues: CASSEYQGNSDTQYF.

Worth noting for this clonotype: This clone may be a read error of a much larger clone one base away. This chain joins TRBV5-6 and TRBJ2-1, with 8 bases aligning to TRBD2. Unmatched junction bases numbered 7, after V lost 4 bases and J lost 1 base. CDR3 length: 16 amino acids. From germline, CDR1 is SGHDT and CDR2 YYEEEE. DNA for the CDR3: TGTGCCAGCAGCAACCTAGCGGGCCAATCCTACAATGAGCAGTTCTTC. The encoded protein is CASSNLAGQSYNEQFF.

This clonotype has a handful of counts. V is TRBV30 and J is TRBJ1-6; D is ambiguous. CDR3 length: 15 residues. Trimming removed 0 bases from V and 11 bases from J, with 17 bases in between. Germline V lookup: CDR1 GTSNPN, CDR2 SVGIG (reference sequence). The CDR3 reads CAWSVRSLEAAPLHF. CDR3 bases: TGTGCCTGGAGTGTGAGGTCTCTGGAGGCGGCACCCCTCCACTTT.

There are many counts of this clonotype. The CDR3 here is CASSFLSDPGSYEQYF. For the CDR3, the DNA is TGTGCCAGCAGTTTCTTGAGCGACCCAGGCTCCTACGAGCAGTACTTC. The rearrangement links TRBV28 to TRBJ2-7, with no clear D. Between the trimmed V and J ends, which lost 3 bases and 0 bases, there was a span of 15 bases. CDR1 MDHEN and CDR2 SYDVKM come from the germline V gene. This CDR3 contains 16 residues.

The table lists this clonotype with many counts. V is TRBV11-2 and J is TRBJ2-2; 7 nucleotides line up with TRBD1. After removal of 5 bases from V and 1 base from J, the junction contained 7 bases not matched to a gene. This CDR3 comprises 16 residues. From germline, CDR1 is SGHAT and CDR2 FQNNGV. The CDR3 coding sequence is TGTGCCAGCAGCAACGACAGGGTGGGGAACACCGGGGAGCTGTTTTTT. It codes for CASSNDRVGNTGELFF.

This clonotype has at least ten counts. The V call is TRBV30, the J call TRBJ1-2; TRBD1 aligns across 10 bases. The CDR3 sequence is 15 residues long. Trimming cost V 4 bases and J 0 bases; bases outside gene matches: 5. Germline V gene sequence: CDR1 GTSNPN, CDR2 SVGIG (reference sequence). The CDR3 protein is CAWKDRGVTNYGYTF. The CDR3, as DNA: TGTGCCTGGAAGGACAGGGGGGTGACTAACTATGGCTACACCTTC.

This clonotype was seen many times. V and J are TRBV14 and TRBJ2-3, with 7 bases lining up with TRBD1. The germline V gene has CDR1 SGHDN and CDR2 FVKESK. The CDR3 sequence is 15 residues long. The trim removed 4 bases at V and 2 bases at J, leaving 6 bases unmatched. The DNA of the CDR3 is TGTGCCAGCAGCCCCGGGACAGCAGACACAGATACGCAGTATTTT. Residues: CASSPGTADTDTQYF.

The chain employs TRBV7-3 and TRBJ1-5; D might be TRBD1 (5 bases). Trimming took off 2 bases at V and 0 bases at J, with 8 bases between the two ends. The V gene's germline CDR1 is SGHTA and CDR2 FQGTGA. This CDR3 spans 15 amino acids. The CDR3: CASSLAGPSNQPQHF. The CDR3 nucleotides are TGTGCCAGCAGCTTAGCGGGACCTAGCAATCAGCCCCAGCATTTT.

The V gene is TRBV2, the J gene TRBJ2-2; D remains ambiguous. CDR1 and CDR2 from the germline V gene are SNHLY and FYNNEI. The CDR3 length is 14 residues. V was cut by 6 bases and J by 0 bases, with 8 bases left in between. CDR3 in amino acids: CASRPASNTGELFF. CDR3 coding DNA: TGTGCCAGCAGGCCCGCCTCGAACACCGGGGAGCTGTTTTTT.

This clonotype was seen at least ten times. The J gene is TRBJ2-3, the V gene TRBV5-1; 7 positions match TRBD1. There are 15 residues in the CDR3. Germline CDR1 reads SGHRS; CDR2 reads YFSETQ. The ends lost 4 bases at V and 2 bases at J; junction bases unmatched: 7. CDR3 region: CASSLGTDPTDTQYF. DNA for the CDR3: TGCGCCAGCAGCCTTGGGACAGACCCCACAGATACGCAGTATTTT.